Detailed here is one TCR beta chain. Antigen: not known. The method was immunoSEQ multiplex PCR; TCRdb's version includes in-frame clones alone and lacks a portion of them. The table has some 70,000 clones, around 90% seen once. These data are taken from a study of OX40 agonist ivuxolimab in advanced cancers. Autoimmune disease history or systemic immunosuppression excluded patients. Findings and caveats of the study: At 0.1 to 3.0 mg/kg and by week 6, clonal expansion occurred in CD4+ and CD8+ blood T cells. Clonal expansion in partial responders at 0.1-3.0 mg/kg ranked among the lowest. Fewer expanded clones were found on average in CD4+ than in CD8+ T cells.

Germline CDR1 reads ENHRY; CDR2 reads SYGVKD. J gave up 4 bases and V 10 bases, and 5 bases lay outside the gene matches. The CDR3 totals 13 residues. This TCR came from an adult with an advanced solid tumor such as melanoma, head and neck, liver or kidney cancer. The genes are TRBV10-3 and TRBJ2-2; 8 bases are a match to TRBD1. The material sequenced was CD4+ or CD8+ T cells sorted from blood, taken in a trial of the OX40 agonist ivuxolimab. The CDR3 reads CATDRGSTGELFF. The CDR3 DNA follows: TGTGCCACAGACAGGGGTTCCACCGGGGAGCTGTTTTTT.